This passage covers 5 T cell receptor beta chains from one sample sequenced in a study of blood T cell repertoires in COVID-19. Generated by immunoSEQ multiplex PCR, the TCRdb table keeps only in-frame clones and is missing some. The profile shows about 400,000 clones, roughly 89% of them singletons. The specimen was PBMCs or T cells enriched from blood (not recorded which). The receptors were gathered from a woman aged 50 to 60 who had recovered from COVID-19.

V usage is TRBV2 and J usage is TRBJ2-7; a possible D gene is TRBD2 (5 bases). Trimming took off 4 bases at V and 6 bases at J, with 10 bases between the two ends. The CDR3 has 12 residues. The V gene's germline CDR1 is SNHLY and CDR2 FYNNEI. The DNA of the CDR3 is TGTGCCAGCAGTGGTGGGGAGCGCGAGCAGTACTTC. This sequence encodes CASSGGEREQYF. Full variable domain (outside the CDR3, taken from reference TRBV2 and TRBJ2-7): EPEVTQTPSHQVTQMGQEVILRCVPISNHLYFYWYRQILGQKVEFLVSFYNNEISEKSEIFDDQFSVERPDGSNFTLKIRSTKLEDSAMYFCASSGGEREQYFGPGTRLTVT.

The chain employs TRBV3-1 (or the pseudogene TRBV3-2) and TRBJ2-1, with TRBD2 identical over 12 bases. Germline V gene sequence: CDR1 LGHDT, CDR2 YNNKEL (reference sequence). The CDR3 is made up of 16 amino acids. V gave up 2 bases and J gave up 6 bases; unmatched junction bases: 5. This CDR3 is CASSQPSGGAGNEQFF. In DNA form, the CDR3 reads TGTGCCAGCAGCCAACCTAGCGGGGGGGCCGGCAATGAGCAGTTCTTC.

The chain is built from TRBV3-1 (or the pseudogene TRBV3-2) and TRBJ2-5, with TRBD2 as a possible D gene (5 bases). V lost 1 base to trimming and J lost 8 bases, with 20 bases between them. Germline CDR1 and CDR2: LGHDT and YNNKEL (reference sequence). This CDR3 spans 16 amino acids. This chain's CDR3 is CASSQASIGRRRTQYF. CDR3 bases: TGTGCCAGCAGCCAAGCTAGCATTGGGCGGCGCCGAACCCAGTACTTC.

This clone was found a few times. The chain has TRBV19 and TRBJ2-7; TRBD1 agrees at 9 bases. J lost 4 bases, V lost 4 bases, and 2 bases had no gene match. CDR3 length: 13 residues. Per germline, CDR1 LNHDA and CDR2 SQIVND (reference sequence). The CDR3 loop reads CASSRTGVYEQYF. The CDR3 DNA sequence: TGTGCCAGTAGTAGGACAGGGGTATACGAGCAGTACTTC.

This chain uses TRBV7-9 with TRBJ2-7, with D tentatively TRBD2 (6 bases). CDR1 SEHNR and CDR2 FQNEAQ come from the germline V gene (reference sequence). Deletions cut 7 bases from V and 5 bases from J, with 12 bases between. This CDR3 comprises 12 residues. CDR3 sequence: CASTPSGDEQYF. The CDR3 nucleotides are TGTGCCAGCACCCCGTCGGGGGACGAGCAGTACTTC.